The present entry profiles one T cell receptor (beta chain) with its context. Antigen: not known. Germline V gene data show CDR1 as SNHLY and CDR2 as FYNNEI. The CDR3 spans 14 residues. V lost 9 bases, J lost 6 bases, and 15 bases lay in between. Separate from the approximately 700-subject first cohort was the 120-subject validation cohort, to which the donors belonged. These data belong to a study of cytomegalovirus exposure and HLA in healthy donors. General observations from the study: Many donors carried some public TCRs, although rarity characterized most TCR sequences. According to a subsequent analysis, TCR clusters from the first cohort were inclined to appear together in the roughly 120 validation repertoires.

Some clones are missing from TCRdb's copy, which holds only in-frame ones; the method was immunoSEQ multiplex PCR. The sample lists approximately 280,000 clones, roughly 85% occurring once. The clonotype was recovered from a woman aged 18-29 years in good health and CMV-seronegative. Sequencing was performed on PBMCs. This rearrangement joins TRBV2 to TRBJ1-6; D is undetermined. CDR3 DNA sequence: TGTGCCAGTCGAATAGGACTCAGTAATTCACCCCTCCACTTT. Translating it yields CASRIGLSNSPLHF.